The present entry profiles one T cell receptor beta chain with its context. V shed 0 bases, J shed 9 bases, and the junction held 5 bases outside the gene matches. Germline V gives CDR1 SGHTA, CDR2 FQGTGA. This CDR3 comprises 15 residues. These data are taken from a study of blood T cell repertoires in COVID-19. The overall study: Italy, Spain and the United States were the sources of the convalescent and acute COVID-19 samples.

Sequencing was performed with immunoSEQ multiplex PCR; in TCRdb, only in-frame clones are kept and a portion is missing. Among almost 80,000 clones, roughly 90% were seen once, and the ten largest hold roughly 0.72%. The specimen sequenced was peripheral blood. The TCR was taken from a woman of 80 years or more with acute or convalescent COVID-19. The chain employs TRBV7-3 and TRBJ2-1, with 10 bases identical to TRBD2. In nucleotides, the CDR3 is TGTGCCAGCAGCTTAACGTCTAGCGGGAGTGGTGAGCAGTTCTTC. It translates to CASSLTSSGSGEQFF.